A selection of T cell receptor beta chains follows, all from one sample in a study of beta chain features in type 1 diabetes. Assay: immunoSEQ multiplex PCR; the TCRdb copy retains only in-frame clones and omits some. The data contain 130,000 or so clones, around 8.8% of them seen just once; the ten biggest clones take up approximately 0.7%. What was sequenced was central memory CD4+ T cells from blood. The receptors here all came from a man aged 25 to 40 with type 1 diabetes. Each CDR3 is given with its conserved first and last residue. A D gene is named only where the DNA matches it firmly. Rows may omit the clone size; those that give it use once, few, many or a size class.

>TRBD1|TRBV9|few|TRBJ1-2
CASSVPGQWPPGYTF
TGTGCCAGCAGCGTTCCGGGACAGTGGCCTCCTGGCTACACCTTC
>TRBD2|TRBV30|few|TRBJ2-5
CAWERGVQETQYF
TGTGCCTGGGAGCGGGGGGTACAAGAGACCCAGTACTTC
>TRBD1|TRBV27|NA|TRBJ1-5
CASSTGGGNQPQHF
TGTGCCAGTTCCACAGGGGGCGGCAATCAGCCCCAGCATTTT
>TRBD1|TRBV28|NA|TRBJ1-2
CASTLTGYGYTF
TGTGCCAGCACCCTGACAGGGTATGGCTACACCTTC
>TRBD1|TRBV4-3|NA|TRBJ1-2
CASSQGLQGNYGYTF
TGCGCCAGCAGCCAAGGCCTACAGGGGAACTATGGCTACACCTTC
>NA|TRBV20-1|NA|TRBJ1-3
CSARRGNTIYF
TGCAGTGCAAGACGGGGAAACACCATATATTTT
>NA|TRBV2|NA|TRBJ2-7
CASSTEYHEQYF
TGTGCCAGCAGTACCGAGTACCACGAGCAGTACTTC
>NA|TRBV6-6|NA|TRBJ1-5
CASADGDLQPQHF
TGTGCCAGTGCAGACGGAGATTTACAGCCCCAGCATTTT
>NA|TRBV9|few|TRBJ1-4
CASSEQPEGEKLFF
TGTGCCAGCAGCGAACAGCCCGAGGGCGAAAAACTGTTTTTT
>TRBD2|TRBV7-9|NA|TRBJ2-2
CASSGAGGNTGELFF
TGTGCCAGCAGTGGCGCGGGGGGGAACACCGGGGAGCTGTTTTTT
>NA|TRBV2|few|TRBJ2-1
CASDWEAEQFF
TGTGCCAGTGACTGGGAGGCTGAGCAGTTCTTC
>NA|TRBV5-6|NA|TRBJ2-7
CASSSRTSLGSYEQYF
TGTGCCAGCAGCTCGAGAACTAGCCTTGGCTCCTACGAGCAGTACTTC
>NA|TRBV29-1|few|TRBJ1-2
CSVEQGGGYTF
TGCAGCGTTGAACAGGGAGGGGGCTACACCTTC
>NA|TRBV9|many|TRBJ2-3
CASSPRTGDTQYF
TGTGCCAGCAGCCCCCGGACGGGGGATACGCAGTATTTT
>TRBD1|TRBV28|many|TRBJ2-7
CASSLGGQGNEQYF
TGTGCCAGCAGTTTAGGGGGACAGGGGAACGAGCAGTACTTC
>TRBD1|TRBV2|NA|TRBJ2-7
CASDFSGTGTEQYF
TGTGCCAGCGACTTTTCCGGGACAGGAACCGAGCAGTACTTC
>NA|TRBV14|NA|TRBJ1-2
CASSQDSMRYGYTF
TGTGCCAGCAGCCAGGACTCGATGCGGTATGGCTACACCTTC
>NA|TRBV9|few|TRBJ2-3
CASSPTGTRTDTQYF
TGTGCCAGCAGCCCAACGGGGACTCGCACAGATACGCAGTATTTT
>NA|TRBV29-1|NA|TRBJ1-1
CSVVRNMNTEAFF
TGCAGCGTTGTGAGGAACATGAACACTGAAGCTTTCTTT
>NA|TRBV11-2|few|TRBJ1-1
CASSWGTRNTEAFF
TGTGCCAGCAGCTGGGGGACTCGGAACACTGAAGCTTTCTTT
>TRBD2|TRBV19|NA|TRBJ2-3
CASRTSGSTDTQYF
TGTGCCAGTAGGACTAGCGGTAGCACAGATACGCAGTATTTT
>TRBD1|TRBV7-2|few|TRBJ2-1
CASSLGRTGADEQFF
TGTGCCAGCAGCTTAGGACGGACAGGGGCGGATGAGCAGTTCTTC
>TRBD2|TRBV16|NA|TRBJ2-7
CASSQALLAGGHKSYEQYF
TGTGCCAGCAGCCAAGCACTACTAGCGGGGGGCCATAAATCCTACGAGCAGTACTTC
>TRBD2|TRBV10-3|NA|TRBJ2-1
CAISEQLAGGYNEQFF
TGTGCCATCAGTGAGCAACTAGCGGGGGGGTACAATGAGCAGTTCTTC
>TRBD1|TRBV30|few|TRBJ1-6
CAWSVGGGQGTTLHF
TGTGCCTGGAGTGTAGGAGGAGGACAGGGGACAACCCTCCACTTT
>NA|TRBV28|few|TRBJ2-7
CASREQGAEEQYF
TGTGCCAGCAGAGAACAGGGTGCTGAAGAGCAGTACTTC
>NA|TRBV2|once|TRBJ1-2
CASSLTQGSSGYTF
TGTGCCAGCAGCCTAACCCAGGGCAGTAGCGGCTACACCTTC
>NA|TRBV18|once|TRBJ1-3
CASSPEASNTIYF
TGTGCCAGCTCACCTGAGGCTTCAAACACCATATATTTT
>TRBD1|TRBV23-1|NA|TRBJ1-4
CASSQPGQGYPTTNEKLFF
TGCGCCAGCAGTCAGCCCGGACAGGGGTATCCAACAACTAATGAAAAACTGTTTTTT
>NA|TRBV2|NA|TRBJ1-5
CASSPGNQPQHF
TGTGCCAGCAGTCCCGGGAATCAGCCCCAGCATTTT
>NA|TRBV10-3|many|TRBJ2-3
CAISASPGDTQYF
TGTGCCATCAGTGCCTCTCCCGGTGATACGCAGTATTTT
>NA|TRBV19|NA|TRBJ1-4
CASGSGRRGEKLFF
TGTGCCAGTGGCTCGGGACGGAGGGGAGAAAAACTGTTTTTT
>TRBD1|TRBV19|few|TRBJ1-1
CASRAGGTGTEAFF
TGTGCCAGTAGGGCAGGGGGCACGGGCACTGAAGCTTTCTTT
>NA|TRBV19|few|TRBJ1-6
CASRGVGSSPLHF
TGTGCCAGTAGAGGGGTCGGAAGCTCACCCCTCCACTTT
>NA|TRBV21-1|NA|TRBJ2-7
CASVTDRESYEQYF
TGTGCCAGCGTAACGGACAGGGAAAGCTACGAGCAGTACTTC
>TRBD1|TRBV4-3|NA|TRBJ1-2
CASSQDRPRTGSVYGYTF
TGCGCCAGCAGCCAAGATCGGCCTAGGACAGGGTCGGTCTATGGCTACACCTTC
>NA|TRBV5-1|NA|TRBJ2-1
CASSLEVRGEQFF
TGCGCCAGCAGCTTGGAGGTGCGGGGTGAGCAGTTCTTC
>NA|TRBV19|few|TRBJ1-4
CASSISRANEKLFF
TGTGCCAGTAGTATTTCGCGGGCTAATGAAAAACTGTTTTTT
>TRBD1|TRBV6-6|NA|TRBJ1-6
CASSTSTGGGSPLHF
TGTGCCAGCAGTACCTCGACAGGGGGCGGGTCACCCCTCCACTTT
>NA|TRBV7-3|NA|TRBJ2-3
CASSLRGGDTDTQYF
TGTGCCAGCAGCTTAAGAGGGGGGGATACAGATACGCAGTATTTT
>NA|TRBV28|many|TRBJ2-5
CASSSSAVSTQYF
TGTGCCAGCAGCTCTAGCGCTGTGTCCACCCAGTACTTC
>NA|TRBV30|many|TRBJ1-5
CAWSADNNQPQHF
TGTGCCTGGAGTGCCGACAACAATCAGCCCCAGCATTTT
>TRBD2|TRBV18|NA|TRBJ2-1
CASSPSLSGGTDNEQFF
TGTGCCAGCTCACCATCCCTTAGCGGGGGGACCGACAATGAGCAGTTCTTC
>TRBD1|TRBV5-1|NA|TRBJ1-1
CASSTRTGVSTEAFF
TGCGCCAGCAGCACCAGGACAGGTGTGAGCACTGAAGCTTTCTTT
>TRBD2|TRBV6-5|few|TRBJ2-7
CASTPGGSYEQYF
TGTGCCAGCACCCCGGGAGGCAGCTACGAGCAGTACTTC
>NA|TRBV7-2|few|TRBJ1-1
CASSPSLNTEAFF
TGTGCCAGCAGCCCAAGCTTGAACACTGAAGCTTTCTTT
>TRBD2|TRBV27|few|TRBJ2-2
CARGLAGTEHGELFF
TGTGCCAGGGGACTAGCGGGGACTGAGCACGGGGAGCTGTTTTTT
>TRBD1|TRBV29-1|few|TRBJ2-7
CSVGTGAEQYF
TGCAGCGTTGGGACAGGGGCCGAGCAGTACTTC
>NA|TRBV7-8|NA|TRBJ2-2
CASSPPGGNTGELFF
TGTGCCAGCAGCCCACCCGGGGGAAACACCGGGGAGCTGTTTTTT
>NA|TRBV14|few|TRBJ2-5
CASSHWQGQNQETQYF
TGTGCCAGCAGCCACTGGCAAGGACAGAACCAAGAGACCCAGTACTTC
>TRBD1|TRBV4-2|NA|TRBJ1-4
CASSQDSGAGGKLFF
TGTGCCAGCAGCCAAGATTCGGGGGCAGGGGGAAAACTGTTTTTT
>TRBD1|TRBV11-1|many|TRBJ2-2
CASSGDRGPSWSTGELFF
TGTGCCAGCAGCGGGGACAGGGGGCCTTCTTGGAGCACCGGGGAGCTGTTTTTT
>TRBD1|TRBV7-3|NA|TRBJ1-6
CASSTGTGSSPLHF
TGTGCCAGCAGTACCGGGACAGGGAGCTCACCCCTCCACTTT
>TRBD2|TRBV11-2|few|TRBJ2-1
CASSFGGGRMDNEQFF
TGTGCCAGCAGCTTCGGGGGGGGGCGAATGGACAATGAGCAGTTCTTC
>TRBD1|TRBV5-4|few|TRBJ2-1
CASSSRIGTGFEQFF
TGTGCCAGCAGTTCCCGCATCGGGACAGGGTTTGAGCAGTTCTTC
>NA|TRBV19|few|TRBJ1-5
CASSYTHSNQPQHF
TGTGCCAGTAGTTACACCCATAGCAATCAGCCCCAGCATTTT
>NA|TRBV7-3|once|TRBJ1-1
CASSLRATEAFF
TGTGCCAGCAGCCTTCGTGCGACTGAAGCTTTCTTT
>NA|TRBV7-2|few|TRBJ2-1
CASSPTGNEQFF
TGTGCCAGCAGCCCCACCGGGAATGAGCAGTTCTTC